The T cell receptor beta chain described here comes from a study of early T cells in non-severe SARS-CoV-2 infection. This clonotype was picked up a small number of times. J lost 4 bases, V lost 6 bases, and 11 bases had no gene match. The CDR3 spans 16 residues. Per the germline V gene, CDR1 is DFQATT and CDR2 is SNEGSKA (reference sequence). Attachment of unique molecular identifiers was made to individual cDNA molecules. TCRdb recomputed calls from the 5' RACE reads with MiXCR, one row per CDR3 protein. Of tens of thousands of distinct CDR3 sequences listed, about 5% were seen once; the top ten hold approximately 2.4%.

J is TRBJ2-5 and V is TRBV20-1; 13 bases are a match to TRBD2. The specimen sequenced was whole blood. This sequence originates from an adult who was a healthcare worker with PCR-confirmed SARS-CoV-2 infection or an uninfected control (not recorded which). The CDR3 nucleotides read TGCAGTGCATCAGGGACTAGCGGGGCTAACTCAGAGACCCAGTACTTC. Protein product: CSASGTSGANSETQYF.